This T cell receptor (beta chain) was profiled in a study of T cells in Graves' hyperthyroidism and ophthalmopathy. This clonotype occurred a few times. The antigen is unknown. RNA transcripts were the template for amplifying TCR beta CDR3 regions. HTBI primers drove first-round RT-PCR of the TCR CDR3. TCRdb ran MiXCR on the multiplex PCR reads and lists one entry per CDR3 protein. The table shows over 400,000 distinct CDR3 sequences, with 20% to 25% occurring only once. Whole-study results and caveats: Within blood appeared most thyroid clonotypes that had expanded above 0.001.

Trimming removed 1 base at V and 1 base at J, with 7 bases between. The CDR3 loop spans 14 amino acids. Patients were excluded for uncontrolled infection, other autoimmune disease, pregnancy or lactation. The sequenced sample was blood. V and J are TRBV12-3 or TRBV12-4 and TRBJ1-1; D might be TRBD1 (5 bases). The TCR comes from a woman in her 70s with Graves' ophthalmopathy. CDR3 sequence: CASSLEGWNTEAFF. The CDR3 region has the DNA TGTGCCAGCAGTTTAGAGGGGTGGAACACTGAAGCTTTCTTT.